Below, 26 T cell receptor beta chains from the same sample are listed, as sequenced in a study of blood T cell repertoires in COVID-19 (dated by TCRdb to 2020 to 2021). Library preparation employed the immunoSEQ multiplex PCR assay. Drawn from immuneACCESS, this table holds only the in-frame rearrangements with V and J called that TCRdb kept. Clones are partly lost; checked studies trace under half to an unresolved V gene and leave the rest unexplained. This sample has around 200,000 clones in its table, and about 88% of those were observed once. Of the sample, 7% to 8% falls within the top ten clones. Sequencing was done on a sample of peripheral blood. These receptors came from a woman of 80 years or more in a cohort sampled during active or convalescent COVID-19.

This chain connects TRBV11-2 to TRBJ2-7; possible D gene TRBD1, 6 bases. CDR3 length: 15 residues. With 5 bases removed from V and 1 base from J, the gap between germline ends came to 15 bases. Germline V gene lookup returns CDR1 SGHAT and CDR2 FQNNGV. This CDR3 is CASSPMGTSSYEQYF. CDR3 in DNA: TGTGCCAGCAGCCCCATGGGGACATCTTCCTACGAGCAGTACTTC.

The V call is TRBV4-3, the J call TRBJ2-2, with D maybe TRBD1 (6 bases). The CDR3 covers 17 residues. V lost 4 bases and J lost 2, with 17 bases in between. Germline V gene data show CDR1 as LGHNA and CDR2 as YSLEER. DNA of the CDR3: TGCGCCAGCAGCCGCCTTAGACAGGAGACAAACACCGGGGAGCTGTTTTTT. As protein: CASSRLRQETNTGELFF.

V gene TRBV2 combines with J gene TRBJ2-4; the D is unclear. V lost 6 bases and J lost 1, with 13 bases in between. Germline V gene sequence: CDR1 SNHLY, CDR2 FYNNEI. The CDR3 has 15 amino acids. The CDR3 sequence is CASRTLGWAKNIQYF. The CDR3 coding sequence is TGTGCCAGCAGGACCCTAGGATGGGCCAAAAACATTCAGTACTTC.

CDR3 in DNA: TGTGCCAGCAGTTTGGACAGGACTGGGTACGAGCAGTACGTC. This encodes CASSLDRTGYEQYV. V gene TRBV6-5 combines with J gene TRBJ2-7; 7 bases are shared with TRBD1. The germline V gene has CDR1 MNHEY and CDR2 SVGAGI. J lost 4 bases, V lost 4 bases, and 7 bases had no gene match. CDR3 size: 14 residues.

The V and J genes are TRBV25-1 and TRBJ1-3; D not certain. The CDR3 totals 16 residues. The V end was cut by 6 bases, the J end by 0 bases, with 15 bases between. Germline CDR1 reads MGHDK; CDR2 reads SYGVNS. CDR3 sequence reads: CASRGLGQPSGNTIYF. The CDR3 DNA sequence: TGTGCCAGCAGGGGCCTTGGGCAGCCCTCTGGAAACACCATATATTTT.

This clone was recorded only once. V is TRBV18 and J is TRBJ2-7, with a weak D call TRBD2 (5 bases). V shed 4 bases and J shed 3 bases, with 10 bases lying between them. Germline CDR1 reads KGHSH; CDR2 reads LQKENI. The CDR3 spans 13 residues. DNA of the CDR3: TGTGCCAGCTCACAGTTTCGGGGCTACGAGCAGTACGTC. Protein: CASSQFRGYEQYV.

The chain has TRBV10-3 and TRBJ2-6, with 7 bases lining up with TRBD1. J gave up 0 bases and V 2 bases, and 7 bases lay outside the gene matches. Germline V gene sequence: CDR1 ENHRY, CDR2 SYGVKD. The CDR3 consists of 18 residues. In nucleotides, the CDR3 is TGTGCCATCAGTGAGGCTTGGACAGGCCGCTCTGGGGCCAACGTCCTGACTTTC. It translates to CAISEAWTGRSGANVLTF.

The gene calls are TRBV18 and TRBJ1-4; the D gene is possibly TRBD1 (6 bases). The CDR3 length is 15 residues. In germline, CDR1 is KGHSH, CDR2 LQKENI. Trimming took off 0 bases at V and 4 bases at J, with 9 bases between the two ends. The CDR3 nucleotides read TGTGCCAGCTCACCACCCGGACAGCTTAATGAAAAACTGTTTTTT. It codes for CASSPPGQLNEKLFF. The full variable domain, rest sourced from reference TRBV18 and TRBJ1-4, is NAGVMQNPRHLVRRRGQEARLRCSPMKGHSHVYWYRQLPEEGLKFMVYLQKENIIDESGMPKERFSAEFPKEGPSILRIQQVVRGDSAAYFCASSPPGQLNEKLFFGSGTQLSVL.

The V and J genes are TRBV5-1 and TRBJ2-7; 7 positions agree with TRBD2. Germline CDR1 is SGHRS and CDR2 is YFSETQ. This CDR3 region has 14 residues. The junction had 3 bases not matched to a gene; V was cut back by 0 bases and J by 3 bases. This CDR3 reads CASSLGGGDYEQYV. The CDR3 DNA reads as TGCGCCAGCAGCTTGGGCGGGGGTGACTACGAGCAGTACGTC.

The rearrangement joins TRBV5-5 to TRBJ2-7, with a tentative D call TRBD2 (5 bases). The CDR3 contains 14 residues. Trimming took 0 bases from V and 2 from J, leaving 9 bases between them. Looked up from germline, CDR1 is SGHKS and CDR2 is YYEKEE (reference sequence). The CDR3 coding sequence is TGTGCCAGCAGCTTGGCGGCGGGTACCTACGAGCAGTACGTC. Protein product: CASSLAAGTYEQYV.

The chain has TRBV3-1 (or the pseudogene TRBV3-2) and TRBJ2-7; TRBD1 matches 8 bases. After removal of 3 bases from V and 7 bases from J, the junction contained 8 bases not matched to a gene. This CDR3 spans 14 amino acids. Germline V gene sequence: CDR1 LGHDT, CDR2 YNNKEL (reference sequence). The CDR3 reads CASSQLAGGREQYF. The CDR3 coding sequence is TGTGCCAGCAGCCAGCTAGCAGGGGGCCGAGAGCAGTACTTC.

The J gene is TRBJ1-2, the V gene TRBV7-9, with a possible D match to TRBD1 (5 bases). The CDR3 consists of 13 residues. Germline V gene data show CDR1 as SEHNR and CDR2 as FQNEAQ (reference sequence). V lost 1 base to trimming and J lost 5 bases, with 8 bases between them. Here the CDR3 DNA reads TGTGCCAGCAGCTTAGGGGGCGAATATGGCTACACCTTC. It yields the protein CASSLGGEYGYTF.

The V and J genes are TRBV5-1 and TRBJ2-5; D not resolved. The CDR3 is 15 amino acids. CDR1 is SGHRS and CDR2 is YFSETQ in the germline V gene. Trimming removed 3 bases from V and 5 bases from J, with 17 bases in between. Here the CDR3 reads CASSYAGQAVETQYF. CDR3 nucleotides: TGCGCCAGCAGCTACGCCGGCCAGGCTGTTGAGACCCAGTACTTC. Supplemented by reference TRBV5-1 and TRBJ2-5, the full variable domain reads KAGVTQTPRYLIKTRGQQVTLSCSPISGHRSVSWYQQTPGQGLQFLFEYFSETQRNKGNFPGRFSGRQFSNSRSEMNVSTLELGDSALYLCASSYAGQAVETQYFGPGTRLLVL.

The rearrangement joins TRBV9 to TRBJ2-2; 7 bases fit TRBD2. Germline-derived CDR1 and CDR2 are SGDLS and YYNGEE. The CDR3 has 14 residues. V lost 0 bases and J lost 6; bases outside the gene matches: 2. The chain's CDR3 is CASSVVRGSGELFF. Here the CDR3 DNA reads TGTGCCAGCAGCGTAGTGCGGGGGTCCGGGGAGCTGTTTTTT.

V is TRBV21-1 and J is TRBJ2-3; the table assigns TRBD2, which was not confirmed against the DNA. TRBV21-1 is listed as a pseudogene. The CDR3 sequence is 16 residues long. Here the CDR3 reads CASSKGPGGGTDTQYF. In nucleotides, the CDR3 is TGTGCCAGCAGCAAAGGGCCCGGGGGGGGCACAGATACGCAGTATTTT.

This chain connects TRBV5-1 to TRBJ2-3, with D hard to call. V shed 6 bases and J shed 1 base, with 9 bases lying between them. Germline V gives CDR1 SGHRS, CDR2 YFSETQ. This CDR3 region has 13 residues. DNA of the CDR3: TGCGCCAGCATGGCACTACGCACAGATACGCAGTATTTT. It codes for CASMALRTDTQYF.

The chain couples TRBV20-1 to TRBJ1-3; D remains unclear. The CDR3 runs to 14 residues. Germline assignment: CDR1 DFQATT and CDR2 SNEGSKA (reference sequence). The V gene lost 3 bases and the J gene lost 4 bases, with 13 bases spanning the gap. CDR3 residues: CSASRNTGGNTIYF. CDR3 coding DNA: TGCAGTGCTAGTAGGAACACGGGGGGAAACACCATATATTTT.

The rearrangement links TRBV7-8 to TRBJ2-3; possible D gene TRBD1, 6 bases. Germline V gene data show CDR1 as SGHVS and CDR2 as FQNEAQ. V lost 5 bases to trimming and J lost 5 bases, with 17 bases between them. The CDR3 totals 15 residues. The CDR3 is CASSVQGIQEDTQYF. The CDR3 nucleotides read TGTGCCAGCAGCGTACAGGGTATTCAAGAAGATACGCAGTATTTT.

The chain uses TRBV11-3 and TRBJ2-6, with 8 bases fitting TRBD1. The length of the CDR3 is 17 residues. V shed 4 bases, J shed 2 bases, and the junction held 7 bases outside the gene matches. Per the germline V gene, CDR1 is SGHNT and CDR2 is YENEEA. The CDR3 here is CASSSNLDRAGANVLTF. The CDR3 region has the DNA TGTGCCAGCAGCTCAAACCTGGACAGGGCTGGGGCCAACGTCCTGACTTTC.

The J gene is TRBJ2-3, the V gene TRBV5-6, with D unresolved. Deletions cut 4 bases from V and 4 bases from J, with 7 bases between. CDR3 length equals 12 residues. CDR1 and CDR2 (germline): SGHDT, YYEEEE. The CDR3 region is CASSPSPDTQYF. For the CDR3, the DNA is TGTGCCAGCAGCCCGAGCCCAGATACGCAGTATTTT. The complete variable domain, with remaining parts taken from reference TRBV5-6 and TRBJ2-3, reads DAGVTQSPTHLIKTRGQQVTLRCSPKSGHDTVSWYQQALGQGPQFIFQYYEEEERQRGNFPDRFSGHQFPNYSSELNVNALLLGDSALYLCASSPSPDTQYFGPGTRLTVL.

The gene calls are TRBV11-2 and TRBJ2-2, with D possibly TRBD1 on 5 matching bases. This CDR3 is 15 amino acids long. V lost 2 bases, J lost 4 bases, and 11 bases lay in between. Germline V gene sequence: CDR1 SGHAT, CDR2 FQNNGV. CDR3 sequence reads: CASSLSPGFTGELFF. The CDR3, as DNA: TGTGCCAGCAGCTTATCGCCAGGGTTCACCGGGGAGCTGTTTTTT.

The CDR3 coding sequence is TGTGCCAGTAGTCCCCGGACTAGCGTCCATGAGCAGTTCTTC. Translating it yields CASSPRTSVHEQFF. This sequence joins TRBV19 and TRBJ2-1, with 9 positions matching TRBD2. The junction had 7 bases not matched to a gene; V was cut back by 5 bases and J by 8 bases. Germline CDR1 and CDR2: LNHDA and SQIVND (reference sequence). The CDR3 covers 14 residues. The variable domain in full, completed from reference TRBV19 and TRBJ2-1, reads DGGITQSPKYLFRKEGQNVTLSCEQNLNHDAMYWYRQDPGQGLRLIYYSQIVNDFQKGDIAEGYSVSREKKESFPLTVTSAQKNPTAFYLCASSPRTSVHEQFFGPGTRLTVL.

The rearrangement links TRBV3-1 (or the pseudogene TRBV3-2) to TRBJ2-7; no clear D gene. The V gene's germline CDR1 is LGHDT and CDR2 YNNKEL (reference sequence). Trimming took 6 bases from V and 5 from J, leaving 11 bases between them. The CDR3 has 12 amino acids. The CDR3 is CASSHGGNEQYF. The CDR3, as DNA: TGTGCCAGCAGTCACGGCGGAAACGAGCAGTACTTC.

V gene TRBV4-1 combines with J gene TRBJ2-1; tentatively, D is TRBD2 (5 bases). This CDR3 spans 17 amino acids. Trimming took off 6 bases at V and 3 bases at J, with 21 bases between the two ends. Germline V lookup: CDR1 MGHRA, CDR2 YSYEKL. The DNA of the CDR3 is TGCGCCAGCAGACTAGACCGCGACGCCACACTCTACAATGAGCAGTTCTTC. It codes for CASRLDRDATLYNEQFF.

The chain recombines TRBV7-2 with TRBJ1-1; D is perhaps TRBD1 (6 bases). The ends were cut back, 5 bases at V and 1 base at J, with 11 bases in the middle. The CDR3 runs 14 residues. Germline CDR1 is SGHTA and CDR2 is FQGNSA. The CDR3 DNA reads TGTGCCAGCAGCCTGGGACAAAAGAACACTGAAGCTTTCTTT. It encodes CASSLGQKNTEAFF.

The rearrangement joins TRBV3-1 (or the pseudogene TRBV3-2) to TRBJ2-3; 8 bases fit TRBD2. This CDR3 comprises 17 residues. In germline, CDR1 is LGHDT, CDR2 YNNKEL (reference sequence). V was clipped by 0 bases and J by 13 bases; unmatched bases: 18. DNA for the CDR3: TGTGCCAGCAGCCAAGATATAGGCAGGCTAGCGGGCGATAGAAAGTATTTT. This codes for CASSQDIGRLAGDRKYF.